Described below is a single T cell receptor (beta chain) sequence and its context. Its antigen is not identified. The source of the sample is a study of cytomegalovirus exposure and HLA in healthy donors. Findings of the study overall: The study designated around 150 TCR beta chains cytomegalovirus-associated. Reports indicated that the classifier achieved high specificity and sensitivity in diagnosing cytomegalovirus status. As confirmed in vitro, a few CMV-associated chains were specific for CMV antigens.

Sequencing used immunoSEQ multiplex PCR; TCRdb keeps in-frame clones, though not all of them. Among 150,000 to 200,000 clones listed, roughly 80% were seen once. The V and J ends lost 4 bases and 8 bases, in that order; junction bases with no gene match: 6. Germline CDR1 is LNHDA and CDR2 is SQIVND (reference sequence). CDR3 length equals 14 residues. V and J are TRBV19 and TRBJ1-2; 11 bases line up with TRBD1. The source of this sequence is a man younger than 40 in good health and CMV-seropositive. Sequenced input: PBMCs. As DNA, the CDR3 is TGTGCCAGTAGTACCGGACAGGGGGCGTTGGGCTACACCTTC. This codes for CASSTGQGALGYTF. Together with reference TRBV19 and TRBJ1-2, the CDR3 gives the full variable domain: DGGITQSPKYLFRKEGQNVTLSCEQNLNHDAMYWYRQDPGQGLRLIYYSQIVNDFQKGDIAEGYSVSREKKESFPLTVTSAQKNPTAFYLCASSTGQGALGYTFGSGTRLTVV.